This record concerns one TCR beta chain sequence. The antigen this receptor binds is unknown. No base quality information exists; no much larger clone differs at one position. This sample is part of a study of cytomegalovirus exposure and HLA in healthy donors (dated by TCRdb to 2017 to 2019). About the investigation overall: In an earlier analysis of 587 of the donors, 250 to 300 Gb of sequence data and about 110 million unique TCR beta sequences from about 179 million T cells were reported. Approximately 310 gigabases of sequencing data and approximately 84 million unique TCR sequences were included in an early release covering 500 to 750 HLA-typed donors. Of the roughly 400 genotyped donors, about 80% fell in the genetic ancestry cluster associated with self-reported Caucasian donors. The study aimed to test whether signatures of past pathogen exposure could be identified by cataloging public T cell receptors. The study profiled the T cell repertoires of 666 subjects by immunosequencing and related them to cytomegalovirus serostatus. A separate validation cohort of roughly 110 different subjects was used in addition to the roughly 670-subject first cohort. The study combined high-throughput TCR immunosequencing, statistical association of individual TCRs with disease status, and machine learning to predict cytomegalovirus infection status. To study patterns of TCR occurrence, a later analysis re-analyzed previously published TCR beta repertoires from 666 donors and added high-resolution HLA genotyping. Rather than drawing on any new phenotypic data, the later analysis identified candidate immune exposures from TCR beta sequences and the way those sequences occurred across donors. An earlier analysis of several hundred of the donors used high-throughput TCR beta sequencing to judge whether each TCR beta V gene segment behaved as functional or pseudogenic. Donor age, sex, ethnicity and CMV serostatus were compiled alongside the repertoire data. In a later genetic analysis, genome-wide SNP genotypes for about 55% of the roughly 700 donors were used, and that subset was treated as a discovery cohort. All discovery cohort repertoires had been generated on a single sequencing platform. HLA typing included class I and class II loci at four-digit resolution. Typing coverage differed by locus: A, B, C, DRB1 and DQB1 were typed in about 629-640 donors, DQA1 in about 510, DPA1 in around 580, and DPB1 in around 440. Because of strong linkage in the cohort, roughly five DR-DQ haplotypes were treated as single units for association and clustering. Among around 400 genotyped donors of the cohort, an average of around 250,000 unique TCR beta nucleotide sequences was sequenced per donor, of which 15% to 20% were non-productive.

In total, approximately 690 healthy bone marrow donors made up the cohort. At the time of sampling, all cohort members were nominally healthy, though unrecorded immune exposures were likely present. The donor was CMV seronegative and was included in the group of about 350 seronegative cohort members. A peripheral blood sample was collected from each donor, and TCR beta sequencing was performed on peripheral blood mononuclear cells. Genomic DNA was extracted from the blood cell samples with the Qiagen DNeasy Blood Extraction Kit. The protocol used for the library was the immunoSEQ multiplex PCR assay. The multiplex PCR relied on a mix of 60 forward primers for TCR Vbeta segments and 13 reverse primers for TCR Jbeta segments. The CDR3 region of rearranged TCR beta genes was amplified from genomic DNA by a multiplex PCR assay. The Illumina HiSeq System was used to sequence the amplified TCR beta libraries as 87-base-pair reads. The original methods were these. A later analysis counted about 76 million unique TCR beta chains across the 666 repertoires, and roughly 9.9 million of these chains were shared by at least two donors. A nearest-neighbor algorithm error-corrected the raw reads and collapsed the reads into unique sequences, merging closely related sequences to remove PCR and sequencing errors. V, D and J gene segments were assigned by aligning CDR3 sequences to IMGT reference sequences. For a sequence to be retained, a match of at least six nucleotides was required to both a V gene segment and a J gene segment. Rearrangements were called productive when the CDR3 lacked stop codons and stayed in frame with V and J; all others were non-productive. Following IMGT convention, CDR3 was defined as the stretch from the second conserved V-encoded cysteine up to the conserved J-encoded phenylalanine. In an earlier analysis of just under 600 of the donors, sequences lacking an unambiguous match to a single V gene segment were excluded. An earlier analysis of around 600 of the donors classified V segments as functional when productive rearrangements were above 56.7% and as segregating when the standard deviation between donors was above 5%. A statistical classification framework was developed to diagnose cytomegalovirus status using the catalog of TCR beta chain sequences. In a later analysis, TCR nucleotide sequences were compared against IMGT/GENE-DB human TR gene sequences so that V and J genes could be assigned. The TCRdist pipeline was used in a later analysis to assign CDR3 sequences and most-parsimonious VDJ recombination scenarios. In a later analysis, every TCR beta chain was defined by the combination of its CDR3 amino acid sequence and its V-gene family, and reads without a unique V-gene family were dropped. A later analysis removed 550 to 650 highly shared, low-generation-probability nucleotide sequences to deal with suspected cross-contamination and a sequencing artifact. In a later analysis, a clonal expansion index was calculated for each public chain from normalized within-repertoire ranks of inferred template counts. In a later analysis, generation probabilities were computed with a VDJ recombination model fitted to out-of-frame rearrangements, and the resulting probabilities were checked against IGoR. In a later analysis, TCR-TCR, TCR-HLA and TCR-CMV co-occurrence was scored with hypergeometric tests, and a repertoire-size bias correction was applied to TCR pairs. A later analysis estimated false discovery rates by permuting HLA or CMV assignments 20 times. A later analysis grouped co-occurring TCRs with DBSCAN, adding TCRdist sequence similarity when clustering within HLA-allele-positive subsets. Repertoires with fewer than 30,000 or more than 120,000 public chains were left out of co-occurrence clustering, as were about 5 repertoires with anomalous nucleotide sharing. TCRdb took this table from immuneACCESS and kept in-frame rearrangements with V and J called. Such tables lack part of the clones; where checked against another copy, unresolved V genes explain under half of the gap, and the rest is unexplained. The V and J calls and the clone size are those of that table, but D and trimming were determined from the DNA. The sample table holds approximately 190,000 clones, of which 87% were seen once. Roughly 1.3% of the sample comes from the top ten.

The germline V gene (reference sequence) sets CDR1 to LNHDA and CDR2 to SQIVND. V loses 0 bases, J loses 8 bases, and the germline ends lie 20 bases apart. Inclusive of the bounding cysteine and phenylalanine, the CDR3 is 17 residues long. Only the CDR3 part of the read is kept: 51 bases, read in frame from the first base. Beyond this particular receptor, the publication reports: In vitro tests confirmed that a few of the cytomegalovirus-associated TCR beta chains recognize cytomegalovirus antigens. For the cohort, immune exposure information was limited to CMV serostatus. According to a later analysis, most CMV-associated TCR beta chains appeared to be HLA-restricted, and the HLA associations seemed to be driven largely by CMV exposure. Compared with equally common non-associated chains, HLA-associated TCR beta chains in a later analysis were more clonally expanded and had lower generation probabilities. A later genetic analysis reported fewer N-insertions in productive TCRs among donors in an Asian-associated ancestry cluster than the approximately 670-donor mean. The classifier was reported to diagnose cytomegalovirus status with high specificity and sensitivity in both the original and validation cohorts. The earlier analysis of a few hundred of the donors excluded fewer than 20 rarely observed V segments, including chromosome 9 orphons, because counts were too low. When HLA alleles, especially DR and DQ, strongly co-occurred, TCR associations were difficult to assign to individual alleles. In an earlier analysis of around 500 of the donors, most TCR beta V segments appeared in productive rearrangements about 90% or about 30% of the time, broadly matching IMGT annotations. In a later analysis, the rate of TCR association differed among HLA loci, with DRB1 alleles having the most associated TCRs and HLA-C alleles having the fewest. At a false discovery rate of 0.05, a later analysis linked about 16,000 TCR beta sequences to specific HLA alleles. A later genetic analysis associated a missense DCLRE1C variant with V-gene and J-gene trimming of TCR beta chains, and an independent cohort replicated the association. Linkage disequilibrium might explain the correlated functional status among segregating V segments, but an unknown experimental factor could not be excluded. A group of highly shared sequence variants was considered likely to be a technical artifact of the sequencing pipeline. This cohort had only TCR beta chains sequenced, and the lack of alpha or paired-chain data limited which features could be detected. It was suggested by the authors that the approach could potentially be generalized to other disease states and immunological phenotypes. Because the 87-base-pair reads could not distinguish some IMGT-functional V segments, including TRBV6-2 and TRBV6-3, those segments were excluded. HLA typing was unavailable for some donors at each locus, so association tests used only the typed subset. Presence/absence analyses assumed roughly uniform sequencing depth across donors, an assumption that may not hold. Most TCR sequences were observed very rarely across donors, whereas some public TCRs were present in many individuals. The study gave a list of about 170 TCR beta chains associated with cytomegalovirus. Several of the top co-occurrence clusters appeared to be linked to parvovirus B19, influenza, CMV and Epstein-Barr virus, according to a later analysis. A further reported finding was that TCR beta sequences accurately predicted the HLA-A and HLA-B alleles for most subjects in the first cohort.

Source material: PBMCs. Recombination connected TRBV19 to TRBJ2-4, and the D gene may be TRBD1, 6 bases matching. This TCR came from a man younger than 40 in good health and CMV-seronegative. The nucleotide sequence reads TGTGCCAGTAGTATAGAATCCTGGGGCGACAGGTCGGACATTCAGTACTTC. It codes for CASSIESWGDRSDIQYF.